Listed here are 19 T cell receptor beta chains from one sample, sequenced in a study of shared clonotypes between healthy human individuals. The method was immunoSEQ multiplex PCR; TCRdb's version includes in-frame clones alone and lacks a portion of them. The sample contains approximately 1,500,000 clones, around 97% of which appear only once. Material: naive CD4+ T cells sorted from blood. Stated subset: CD45RA+ positively selected. The receptors stem from a young man in good health.

About this clone: The same CDR3 is also encoded by other DNA sequences in this sample. J is TRBJ2-7 and V is TRBV20-1, with D perhaps TRBD1 (6 bases). Trimming removed 3 bases at V and 4 bases at J, with 7 bases between. This CDR3 is 11 amino acids long. Germline V gene lookup returns CDR1 DFQATT and CDR2 SNEGSKA (reference sequence). This chain's CDR3 is CSARTGYEQYF. The CDR3 DNA follows: TGCAGTGCTAGGACAGGATACGAGCAGTACTTC.

This chain joins TRBV29-1 and TRBJ2-1; 7 positions agree with TRBD1. V lost 4 bases to trimming and J lost 0 bases; unmatched junction nucleotides: 15. The germline V gene has CDR1 SQVTM and CDR2 ANQGSEA. The CDR3 loop spans 18 amino acids. CDR3 loop: CSVGVAQSRGSSYNEQFF. The CDR3 nucleotides read TGCAGCGTTGGAGTAGCCCAAAGCAGGGGGAGCTCCTACAATGAGCAGTTCTTC.

This chain links TRBV2 with TRBJ1-2; perhaps TRBD1 as D (5 bases). CDR3 length: 14 residues. The germline V gene encodes CDR1 SNHLY and CDR2 FYNNEI. V was pared by 7 bases and J by 7 bases, with 19 bases between. The CDR3 nucleotides are TGTGCCAGCAACCCCCTAGACGGGGCCGGTGGCTACACCTTC. Protein product: CASNPLDGAGGYTF. Together with reference TRBV2 and TRBJ1-2, the CDR3 gives the full variable domain: EPEVTQTPSHQVTQMGQEVILRCVPISNHLYFYWYRQILGQKVEFLVSFYNNEISEKSEIFDDQFSVERPDGSNFTLKIRSTKLEDSAMYFCASNPLDGAGGYTFGSGTRLTVV.

In DNA form, the CDR3 reads TGTGCCATTTCAGGGACCCAAGAGACCCAGTACTTC. The encoded protein is CAISGTQETQYF. This sequence joins TRBV10-3 and TRBJ2-5; tentatively, D is TRBD1 or TRBD2 (5 bases each). The CDR3 consists of 12 residues. The V gene lost 9 bases and the J gene lost 1 base, with 9 bases spanning the gap. Germline V gene data show CDR1 as ENHRY and CDR2 as SYGVKD.

V is TRBV19 and J is TRBJ2-7, with a tentative D call TRBD1 (6 bases). V was trimmed by 7 bases and J by 2 bases, leaving 9 bases between them. Germline loops: CDR1 LNHDA, CDR2 SQIVND (reference sequence). The CDR3 runs to 12 residues. The CDR3 is CASMNRAYEQYF. As DNA, the CDR3 is TGTGCCAGTATGAACAGGGCCTACGAGCAGTACTTC.

This CDR3 reads CASSPRWAGLAGGNTGELFF. The CDR3 DNA sequence: TGTGCCAGCTCACCACGATGGGCAGGACTAGCGGGAGGTAACACCGGGGAGCTGTTTTTT. The chain recombines TRBV18 with TRBJ2-2, with 14 bases identical to TRBD2. The J segment lost 2 bases and the V segment lost 1 base, leaving 9 bases of the junction unmatched. Germline V CDR1 and CDR2: KGHSH, LQKENI. CDR3 size: 20 residues. The entire variable domain, with the rest obtained from reference TRBV18 and TRBJ2-2, is as follows: NAGVMQNPRHLVRRRGQEARLRCSPMKGHSHVYWYRQLPEEGLKFMVYLQKENIIDESGMPKERFSAEFPKEGPSILRIQQVVRGDSAAYFCASSPRWAGLAGGNTGELFFGEGSRLTVL.

V is TRBV5-1 and J is TRBJ2-1, with 12 positions matching TRBD1. V gave up 4 bases and J gave up 7 bases; unmatched junction bases: 12. Germline lookup yields CDR1 SGHRS and CDR2 YFSETQ. The CDR3 runs to 17 residues. The CDR3: CASSQSPGQGARNEQFF. CDR3 bases: TGCGCCAGCAGCCAAAGCCCGGGACAGGGGGCTCGGAATGAGCAGTTCTTC.

J is TRBJ1-1 and V is TRBV5-4, with 8 nucleotides matching TRBD1. CDR1 is SGHNT and CDR2 is YYREEE in the germline V gene (reference sequence). The CDR3 has 14 residues. Trimming took 6 bases from V and 0 from J; bases not matched to a gene: 4. The CDR3 loop is CASTIQGVNTEAFF. The CDR3 DNA reads TGTGCCAGCACCATACAGGGGGTGAACACTGAAGCTTTCTTT.

The chain joins TRBV9 to TRBJ2-7; no clear D. This CDR3 region has 14 residues. CDR1 SGDLS and CDR2 YYNGEE come from the germline V gene. Trimming removed 2 bases from V and 0 bases from J, with 9 bases in between. In DNA, the CDR3 is TGTGCCAGCAGCGTCAGCCCTAGCTCCTACGAGCAGTACTTC. Amino acid sequence: CASSVSPSSYEQYF.

Only one count was recorded for this clone. This chain connects TRBV9 to TRBJ2-7, with D possibly matching TRBD2 (5 bases). The tail of the sequence fits TRBJ2-1 better, so the J call may be wrong. The CDR3 covers 13 residues. Germline lookup yields CDR1 SGDLS and CDR2 YYNGEE. The CDR3 region is CASSVRDYAEQFF. The CDR3 DNA reads TGTGCCAGCAGCGTAAGAGACTATGCCGAGCAGTTCTTC.

V usage is TRBV5-1 and J usage is TRBJ2-7; 7 bases map to TRBD1. From germline, CDR1 is SGHRS and CDR2 YFSETQ. V lost 2 bases, J lost 3 bases, and 5 bases stayed unmatched. This CDR3 region has 14 residues. In DNA, the CDR3 is TGCGCCAGCAGCTTATCTCAGGGGGTCTACGAGCAGTACTTC. Translation: CASSLSQGVYEQYF.

V gene TRBV2 combines with J gene TRBJ2-7; possible D gene TRBD2, 6 bases. V lost 7 bases, J lost 6 bases, and 16 bases lay in between. The germline CDR1 and CDR2 sequences are SNHLY and FYNNEI. The CDR3 totals 13 residues. The CDR3 DNA is TGTGCCAGCAATTTGGAGGGCCGCCTCGAGCAGTACTTC. This codes for CASNLEGRLEQYF.

Comment on this clone: Other DNA sequences in the same sample also yield this CDR3. This chain links TRBV7-2 with TRBJ2-5; unclear D gene. This CDR3 comprises 11 residues. Trimming stripped 1 base from V and 4 bases from J, with 1 base between. The germline V gene has CDR1 SGHTA and CDR2 FQGNSA. The CDR3 DNA follows: TGTGCCAGCAGCTTAGTAGAGACCCAGTACTTC. It specifies CASSLVETQYF.

The rearrangement links TRBV11-3 to TRBJ2-2; D perhaps matches TRBD2 (6 bases). V was trimmed by 1 base and J by 1 base, leaving 16 bases between them. CDR1 and CDR2 (germline): SGHNT, YENEEA. The CDR3 has 18 amino acids. CDR3 DNA: TGTGCCAGCAGCTTAGCCCCGTGGGGGGTTCAGAACACCGGGGAGCTGTTTTTT. Translating gives CASSLAPWGVQNTGELFF.

This chain connects TRBV27 to TRBJ2-3, with 12 bases that match TRBD2. In germline, CDR1 is MNHEY, CDR2 SMNVEV (reference sequence). The J segment lost 9 bases and the V segment lost 3 bases, leaving 16 bases of the junction unmatched. The CDR3 spans 18 residues. CDR3: CASSFLGLAGGDQGTQYF. In DNA form, the CDR3 reads TGTGCCAGCAGTTTCCTCGGGCTAGCGGGAGGGGACCAAGGGACGCAGTATTTT.

J is TRBJ1-1 and V is TRBV11-3; tentatively, D is TRBD1 (5 bases). The CDR3 runs 13 residues. Trimming stripped 5 bases from V and 8 bases from J, with 15 bases between. Germline V gene sequence: CDR1 SGHNT, CDR2 YENEEA. The CDR3: CASSRDRGKEAFF. The CDR3 DNA is TGTGCCAGCAGCCGGGACCGTGGAAAGGAAGCTTTCTTT.

The genes are TRBV4-2 and TRBJ2-3; 15 nucleotides align to TRBD2. V dropped 4 bases and J dropped 0; count of bases not matched to a gene: 17. CDR3 length equals 22 residues. CDR1 LGHNA and CDR2 YNFKEQ come from the germline V gene. The CDR3 DNA is TGTGCCAGCAGCCGGGGACGGTGGAGGGGACTAGCGGGAGGAAGGAGCACAGATACGCAGTATTTT. It codes for CASSRGRWRGLAGGRSTDTQYF.

About this clone itself: An end of the junction differs from the germline gene, which may be a read error. The chain has TRBV7-9 and TRBJ1-1, with TRBD1 as a possible D gene (6 bases). CDR3 length: 15 residues. Germline CDR1 and CDR2: SEHNR and FQNEAQ (reference sequence). Written as DNA, the CDR3 is TGTGCCAGCAGACCGCTCAGGAGGGGGAACACTGAAGTTTTCTTT. It translates to CASRPLRRGNTEVFF.

The chain employs TRBV28 and TRBJ2-3, with 12 bases aligning to TRBD2. V dropped 5 bases and J dropped 6; count of bases not matched to a gene: 6. The CDR3 has 15 residues. Germline CDR1 is MDHEN and CDR2 is SYDVKM. In DNA, the CDR3 is TGTGCCAGCAGTCGAGGACTAGCGGGACCCGATACGCAGTATTTT. Translated: CASSRGLAGPDTQYF.